The present TCR beta chain was sequenced within a study of CD8+CD57+ T cells in acquired aplastic anemia. Study context: Each DNA sample taken from sorted CD4+ and CD8+ cells came to around 2.9 ug on average. Healthy donor CD4+ cell samples had a mean of about 10 million reads.

On this clonotype itself: As yet, its antigen is unknown.

Genomic DNA acted as the template from which TCR beta VDJ combination and CDR3 sequence profiling were carried out. Each CDR3 protein gets one entry after TCRdb re-called the reads with MiXCR. There are 100,000 to 120,000 distinct CDR3 sequences in the sample; around 53% occur only once, and roughly a third lies in the top ten. CDR1 and CDR2 (germline): DFQATT, SNEGSKA (reference sequence). V lost 3 bases and J 2 bases, leaving 13 bases between the germline ends. The CDR3 length is 14 residues. General study findings and limits: Patients versus controls showed no significant CD8+ Simpson's diversity difference. Almost 30 sequences, all CD8+ CDR3, were shared between patients and controls.

The sequencing sample was made of sorted CD4+, CD8+, or CD8+CD57+ T cells (not recorded which) from PBMCs. The chain joins TRBV20-1 to TRBJ1-1; no clear D gene. The sequence was obtained from a human donor in good health, serving as a control. CDR3 protein: CSASRESGNTEAFF. In DNA form, the CDR3 reads TGCAGTGCTAGTAGAGAAAGTGGAAACACTGAAGCTTTCTTT.